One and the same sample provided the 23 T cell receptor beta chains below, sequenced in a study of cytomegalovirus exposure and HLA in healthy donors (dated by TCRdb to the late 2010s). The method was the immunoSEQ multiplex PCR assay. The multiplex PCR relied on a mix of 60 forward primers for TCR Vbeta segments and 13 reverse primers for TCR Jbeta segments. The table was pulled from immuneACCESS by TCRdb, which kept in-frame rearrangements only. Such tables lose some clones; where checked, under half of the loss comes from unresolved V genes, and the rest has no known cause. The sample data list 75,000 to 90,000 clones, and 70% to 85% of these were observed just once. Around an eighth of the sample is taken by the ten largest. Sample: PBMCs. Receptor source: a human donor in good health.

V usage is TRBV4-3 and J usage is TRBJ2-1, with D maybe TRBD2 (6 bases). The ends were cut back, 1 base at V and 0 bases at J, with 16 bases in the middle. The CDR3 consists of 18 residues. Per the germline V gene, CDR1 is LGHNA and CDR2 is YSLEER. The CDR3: CASSQGRRDLHSYNEQFF. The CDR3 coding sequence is TGCGCCAGCAGCCAAGGTAGGCGGGACCTACACTCCTACAATGAGCAGTTCTTC.

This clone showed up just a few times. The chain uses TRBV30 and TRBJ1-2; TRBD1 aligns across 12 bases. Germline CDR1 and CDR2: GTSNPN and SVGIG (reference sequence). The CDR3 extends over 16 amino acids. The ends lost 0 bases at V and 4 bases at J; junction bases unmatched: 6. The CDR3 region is CAWSVQGTGGIYGYTF. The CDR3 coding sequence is TGTGCCTGGAGTGTACAAGGGACAGGGGGCATCTATGGCTACACCTTC. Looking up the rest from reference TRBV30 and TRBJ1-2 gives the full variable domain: SQTIHQWPATLVQPVGSPLSLECTVEGTSNPNLYWYRQAAGRGLQLLFYSVGIGQISSEVPQNLSASRPQDRQFILSSKKLLLSDSGFYLCAWSVQGTGGIYGYTFGSGTRLTVV.

The CDR3: CASKSAGRYEQYF. In DNA, the CDR3 is TGTGCCAGTAAGAGCGCGGGGAGATACGAGCAGTACTTC. The chain couples TRBV19 to TRBJ2-7, with D possibly TRBD2 on 6 matching bases. The CDR3 is made up of 13 amino acids. CDR1 and CDR2 from the germline V gene are LNHDA and SQIVND (reference sequence). With 7 bases removed from V and 4 bases from J, the gap between germline ends came to 14 bases.

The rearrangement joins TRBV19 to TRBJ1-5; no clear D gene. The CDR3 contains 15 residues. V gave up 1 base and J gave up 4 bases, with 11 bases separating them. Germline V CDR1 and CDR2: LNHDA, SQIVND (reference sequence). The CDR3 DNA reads TGTGCCAGTAGTATAGGTCAGAGAGGGAATCAGCCCCAGCATTTT. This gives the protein CASSIGQRGNQPQHF. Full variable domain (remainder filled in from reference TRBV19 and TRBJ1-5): DGGITQSPKYLFRKEGQNVTLSCEQNLNHDAMYWYRQDPGQGLRLIYYSQIVNDFQKGDIAEGYSVSREKKESFPLTVTSAQKNPTAFYLCASSIGQRGNQPQHFGDGTRLSIL.

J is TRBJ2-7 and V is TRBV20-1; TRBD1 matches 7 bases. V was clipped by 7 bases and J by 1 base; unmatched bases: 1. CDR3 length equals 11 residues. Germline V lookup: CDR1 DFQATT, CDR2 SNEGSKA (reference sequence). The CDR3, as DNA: TGCAGTGGACAGGGTTCCTACGAGCAGTACTTC. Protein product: CSGQGSYEQYF.

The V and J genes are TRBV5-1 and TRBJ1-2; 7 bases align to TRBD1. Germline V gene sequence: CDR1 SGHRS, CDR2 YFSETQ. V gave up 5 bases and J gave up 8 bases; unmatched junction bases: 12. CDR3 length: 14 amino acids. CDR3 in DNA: TGCGCCAGCAGGGATGAGGGACAGAACTTCGGCTACACCTTC. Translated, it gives CASRDEGQNFGYTF. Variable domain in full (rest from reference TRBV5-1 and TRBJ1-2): KAGVTQTPRYLIKTRGQQVTLSCSPISGHRSVSWYQQTPGQGLQFLFEYFSETQRNKGNFPGRFSGRQFSNSRSEMNVSTLELGDSALYLCASRDEGQNFGYTFGSGTRLTVV.

The CDR3 DNA reads TGCGCCAGCAGCTTGGTTCAGGGGGAAGGGGACACTGAAGCTTTCTTT. It translates to CASSLVQGEGDTEAFF. The V call is TRBV5-1, the J call TRBJ1-1; 7 positions agree with TRBD1. The germline CDR1 and CDR2 sequences are SGHRS and YFSETQ. V lost 0 bases, J lost 3 bases, and 8 bases stayed unmatched. The CDR3 has 16 residues.

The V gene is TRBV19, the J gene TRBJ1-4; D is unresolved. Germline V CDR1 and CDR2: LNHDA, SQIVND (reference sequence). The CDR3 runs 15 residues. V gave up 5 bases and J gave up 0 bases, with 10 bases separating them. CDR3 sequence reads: CASSAGVATNEKLFF. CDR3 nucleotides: TGTGCCAGTAGTGCCGGGGTGGCAACTAATGAAAAACTGTTTTTT.

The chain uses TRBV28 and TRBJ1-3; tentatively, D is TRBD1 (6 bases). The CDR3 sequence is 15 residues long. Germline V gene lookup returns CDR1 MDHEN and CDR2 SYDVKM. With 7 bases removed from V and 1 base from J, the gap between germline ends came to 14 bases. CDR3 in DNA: TGTGCCAGCATAGAACAGGGTTCGTCTGGAAACACCATATATTTT. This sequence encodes CASIEQGSSGNTIYF.

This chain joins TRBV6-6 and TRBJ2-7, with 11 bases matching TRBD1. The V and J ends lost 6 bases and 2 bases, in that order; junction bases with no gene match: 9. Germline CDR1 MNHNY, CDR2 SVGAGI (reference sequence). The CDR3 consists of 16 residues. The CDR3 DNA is TGTGCCAGCAGCCCCGCTGCGGGACAGGGGGCCTACGAGCAGTACTTC. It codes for CASSPAAGQGAYEQYF.

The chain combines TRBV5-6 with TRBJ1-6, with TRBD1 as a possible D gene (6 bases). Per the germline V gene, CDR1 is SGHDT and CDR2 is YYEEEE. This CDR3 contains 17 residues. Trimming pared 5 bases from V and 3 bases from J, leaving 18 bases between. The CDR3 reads CASSVPGQQVYNSPLHF. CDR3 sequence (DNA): TGTGCCAGCAGTGTACCCGGACAGCAAGTCTATAATTCACCCCTCCACTTT.

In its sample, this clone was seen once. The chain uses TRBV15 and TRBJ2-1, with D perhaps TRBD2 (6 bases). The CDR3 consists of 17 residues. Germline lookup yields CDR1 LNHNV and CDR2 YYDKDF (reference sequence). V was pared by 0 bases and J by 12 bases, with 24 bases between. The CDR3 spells CATSREIASESFRGQFF. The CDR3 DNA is TGTGCCACCAGCAGAGAGATCGCTAGCGAATCCTTCCGGGGGCAGTTCTTC.

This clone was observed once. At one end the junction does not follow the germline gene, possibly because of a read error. The CDR3 loop reads CASSLGRTEAFF. DNA of the CDR3: TGTGCCAGCAGCCTAGGGAGGACTGAAGCTTTCTTT. J is TRBJ1-1 and V is TRBV13, with unresolved D. This CDR3 has 12 residues. The germline gives CDR1 PRHDT, CDR2 FYEKMQ (reference sequence).

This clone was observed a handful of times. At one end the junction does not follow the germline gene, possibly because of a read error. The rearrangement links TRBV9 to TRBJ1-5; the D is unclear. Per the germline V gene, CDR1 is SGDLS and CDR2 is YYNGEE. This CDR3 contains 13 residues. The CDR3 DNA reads TGTGCCAGCAGCGTCTCCAGCGATCAGCCCCAGAATTTT. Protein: CASSVSSDQPQNF.

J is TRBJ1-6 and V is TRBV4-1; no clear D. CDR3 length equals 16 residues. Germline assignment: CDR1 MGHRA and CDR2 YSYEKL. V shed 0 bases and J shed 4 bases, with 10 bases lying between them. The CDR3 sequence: CASSQERPAYNSPLHF. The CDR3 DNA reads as TGCGCCAGCAGCCAAGAGCGGCCGGCTTATAATTCACCCCTCCACTTT.

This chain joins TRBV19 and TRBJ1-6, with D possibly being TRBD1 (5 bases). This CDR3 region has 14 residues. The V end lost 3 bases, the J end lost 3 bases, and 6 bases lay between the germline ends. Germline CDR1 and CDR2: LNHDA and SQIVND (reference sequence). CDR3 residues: CASSMTVYNSPLHF. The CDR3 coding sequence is TGTGCCAGTAGTATGACAGTCTATAATTCACCCCTCCACTTT.

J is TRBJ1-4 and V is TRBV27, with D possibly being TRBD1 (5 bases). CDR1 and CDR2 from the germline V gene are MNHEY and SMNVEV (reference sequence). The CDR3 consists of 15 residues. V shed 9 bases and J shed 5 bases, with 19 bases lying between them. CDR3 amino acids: CASTRGRGLNEKLFF. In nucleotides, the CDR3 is TGTGCCAGTACCCGAGGACGGGGACTCAATGAAAAACTGTTTTTT.

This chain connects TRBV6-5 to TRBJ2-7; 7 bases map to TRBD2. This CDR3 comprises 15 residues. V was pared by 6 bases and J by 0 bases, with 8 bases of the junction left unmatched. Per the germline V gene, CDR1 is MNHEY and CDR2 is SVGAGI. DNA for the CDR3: TGTGCCAGCAGGATGAGCGGGGAGAGCTCCTACGAGCAGTACTTC. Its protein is CASRMSGESSYEQYF.

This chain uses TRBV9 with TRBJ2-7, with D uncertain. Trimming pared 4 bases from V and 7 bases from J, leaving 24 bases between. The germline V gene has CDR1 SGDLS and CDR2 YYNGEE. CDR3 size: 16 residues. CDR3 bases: TGTGCCAGCAGCCCATCCCTCAACTCAGCCCTAGGAGAGCAGTACTTC. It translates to CASSPSLNSALGEQYF.

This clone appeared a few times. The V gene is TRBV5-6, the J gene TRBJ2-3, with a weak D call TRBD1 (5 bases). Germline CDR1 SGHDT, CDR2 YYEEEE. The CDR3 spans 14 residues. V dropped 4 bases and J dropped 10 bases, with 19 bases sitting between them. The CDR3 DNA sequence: TGTGCCAGCAGCCCCGGAACTACAGGCTTAGCGCAGTATTTT. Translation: CASSPGTTGLAQYF.

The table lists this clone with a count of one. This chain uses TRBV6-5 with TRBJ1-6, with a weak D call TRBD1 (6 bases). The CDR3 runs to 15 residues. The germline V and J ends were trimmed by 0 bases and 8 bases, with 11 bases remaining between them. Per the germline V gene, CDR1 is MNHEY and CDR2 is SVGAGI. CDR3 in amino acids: CASSYSGAVDSPLHF. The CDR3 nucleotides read TGTGCCAGCAGTTACTCGGGGGCCGTGGATTCACCCCTCCACTTT.

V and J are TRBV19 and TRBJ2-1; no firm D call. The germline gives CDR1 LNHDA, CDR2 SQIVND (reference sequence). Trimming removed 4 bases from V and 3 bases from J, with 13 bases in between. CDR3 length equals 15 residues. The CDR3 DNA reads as TGTGCCAGTAGTACCGGGTCCCAATACTACAATGAGCAGTTCTTC. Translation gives CASSTGSQYYNEQFF.

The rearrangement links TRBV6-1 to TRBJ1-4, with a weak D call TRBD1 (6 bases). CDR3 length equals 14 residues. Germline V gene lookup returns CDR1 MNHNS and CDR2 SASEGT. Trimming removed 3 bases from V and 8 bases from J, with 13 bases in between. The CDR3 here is CASSDRQEIEKLFF. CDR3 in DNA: TGTGCCAGCAGTGATCGACAGGAGATCGAAAAACTGTTTTTT.